The 10 T cell receptor beta chains below were found in one sample sequenced in a study of CD8+ T cells in alopecia areata. Once RNA had been extracted, it was reverse transcribed into cDNA to act as the sequencing template. Data came from immunoSEQ multiplex PCR; TCRdb stores just in-frame clones and leaves some out. The data show over 120,000 clones, about three fifths seen once. Source: CD4+ T cells sorted from blood, taken at week 0. These receptors originate from a human donor with alopecia areata.

This clone was detected only once. The rearrangement joins TRBV13 to TRBJ2-4; 8 nucleotides line up with TRBD2. J was trimmed by 8 bases and V by 3 bases; bases with no gene match: 6. The CDR3 has 14 residues. The germline CDR1 and CDR2 sequences are PRHDT and FYEKMQ (reference sequence). DNA of the CDR3: TGTGCCAGCAGCTTTCCGGGGGGGCCGCACATTCAGTACTTC. Translated, it gives CASSFPGGPHIQYF.

The rearrangement uses TRBV7-9 and TRBJ1-2, with TRBD1 matching 9 bases. J lost 0 bases, V lost 5 bases, and 16 bases had no gene match. Germline V CDR1 and CDR2: SEHNR, FQNEAQ (reference sequence). The CDR3 extends over 19 amino acids. CDR3 in DNA: TGTGCCAGCAGCCCTAACGTCCTCGGACAGGGGTTAACTAACTATGGCTACACCTTC. It translates to CASSPNVLGQGLTNYGYTF.

The chain has TRBV7-2 and TRBJ2-7; 11 nucleotides align to TRBD2. The CDR3 consists of 14 residues. Trimming removed 5 bases from V and 4 bases from J; junction bases left unmatched: 4. Looked up from germline, CDR1 is SGHTA and CDR2 is FQGNSA. CDR3 nucleotide sequence: TGTGCCAGCAGCCAACTAGCGGGGGCATACGAGCAGTACTTC. It translates to CASSQLAGAYEQYF.

This clone came up a few times. V and J are TRBV27 and TRBJ2-4; 9 bases align to TRBD2. Germline lookup yields CDR1 MNHEY and CDR2 SMNVEV (reference sequence). J lost 0 bases, V lost 5 bases, and 11 bases had no gene match. The length of the CDR3 is 18 residues. DNA for the CDR3: TGTGCCAGCAGTCCGATACAATGGACTAGCGTAGCCAAAAACATTCAGTACTTC. The encoded protein is CASSPIQWTSVAKNIQYF.

The chain couples TRBV29-1 to TRBJ1-1; D perhaps matches TRBD1 (6 bases). This CDR3 is built from 15 residues. With 1 base removed from V and 5 bases from J, the gap between germline ends came to 17 bases. The germline gives CDR1 SQVTM, CDR2 ANQGSEA. In DNA form, the CDR3 reads TGCAGCGTTGAAGGAGGGACAACCATTCGAACTGAAGCTTTCTTT. Translation: CSVEGGTTIRTEAFF.

This clone turned up a few times. The chain recombines TRBV5-4 with TRBJ2-1, with a tentative D call TRBD1 (6 bases). CDR3 length equals 15 residues. The germline V gene has CDR1 SGHNT and CDR2 YYREEE (reference sequence). V lost 1 base, J lost 5 bases, and 13 bases lay in between. CDR3: CASSLWGTRNNEQFF. The CDR3 DNA reads TGTGCCAGCAGCTTGTGGGGGACAAGGAACAATGAGCAGTTCTTC.

The chain employs TRBV30 and TRBJ2-2, with 7 nucleotides matching TRBD1. The CDR3 spans 14 residues. V gave up 7 bases and J gave up 2 bases; unmatched junction bases: 7. Per germline, CDR1 GTSNPN and CDR2 SVGIG (reference sequence). CDR3 residues: CAYDTGVNTGELFF. The CDR3 nucleotides read TGTGCCTACGATACAGGGGTTAACACCGGGGAGCTGTTTTTT.

The V gene is TRBV18, the J gene TRBJ2-5; D unresolved. The CDR3 consists of 14 residues. CDR1 is KGHSH and CDR2 is LQKENI in the germline V gene. V was cut by 0 bases and J by 1 base, with 6 bases left in between. The CDR3 sequence is CASSPPMSQETQYF. The CDR3 DNA follows: TGTGCCAGCTCACCACCGATGTCCCAAGAGACCCAGTACTTC.

CDR3 nucleotides: TGTGCCTGGAGTGTACGGCTAGCGGATACGCAGTATTTT. Its translation is CAWSVRLADTQYF. The chain recombines TRBV30 with TRBJ2-3, with D possibly TRBD2 on 6 matching bases. This CDR3 region has 13 residues. Deletions cut 0 bases from V and 6 bases from J, with 10 bases between. From germline, CDR1 is GTSNPN and CDR2 SVGIG (reference sequence).

The J gene is TRBJ1-6, the V gene TRBV7-9; D gene ambiguous. The CDR3 length is 15 residues. V gave up 2 bases and J gave up 6 bases, with 11 bases separating them. In germline, CDR1 is SEHNR, CDR2 FQNEAQ (reference sequence). CDR3 DNA sequence: TGTGCCAGCAGCTTATTTTCCGAGATTAATTCACCCCTCCACTTT. As protein: CASSLFSEINSPLHF.